A selection of T cell receptor beta chains follows, all from one sample in a study of T cells after yellow fever vaccination. In TCRdb, the 5' RACE reads were re-called with MiXCR into one record per CDR3 protein. The sample carries tens of thousands of distinct CDR3 sequences, approximately 5.9% recorded once. The sequences come from CD4+ T cells sorted from PBMCs, collected roughly 14 days after the first yellow fever vaccination. These receptors all come from a man between 18 and 35 years old who received the YFV17D yellow fever vaccine. Each CDR3 is given with its conserved first and last residue. Fields, in order: clone size, V gene, J gene, D gene, CDR3 protein, CDR3 DNA. A D gene is named only where the DNA matches it firmly. Where a row states a size, it is once, few, many or the class of an expanded clone; other rows omit it.

abundance: many; v_gene: TRBV5-4; j_gene: TRBJ1-1; d_gene: NA; CDR3aa: CASSLGDRNTEAFF; CDR3nt: TGTGCCAGCAGCTTGGGAGACAGGAACACTGAAGCTTTCTTT
abundance: few; v_gene: TRBV29-1; j_gene: TRBJ1-1; d_gene: NA; CDR3aa: CSVEDRTYRETEAFF; CDR3nt: TGCAGCGTTGAAGATCGGACCTATCGGGAGACTGAAGCTTTCTTT
abundance: many; v_gene: TRBV5-1; j_gene: TRBJ2-7; d_gene: TRBD2; CDR3aa: CASSLASGSSYEQYF; CDR3nt: TGCGCCAGCAGCTTGGCTAGCGGGTCCTCCTACGAGCAGTACTTC
abundance: many; v_gene: TRBV24-1; j_gene: TRBJ1-5; d_gene: NA; CDR3aa: CATSGWGNQPQHF; CDR3nt: TGTGCCACCAGTGGTTGGGGCAATCAGCCCCAGCATTTT
abundance: many; v_gene: TRBV18; j_gene: TRBJ1-1; d_gene: NA; CDR3aa: CASSPLRGANTEAFF; CDR3nt: TGTGCCAGCTCACCTCTCCGGGGGGCGAACACTGAAGCTTTCTTT
abundance: many; v_gene: TRBV5-4; j_gene: TRBJ1-2; d_gene: NA; CDR3aa: CASSLRGAGGYTF; CDR3nt: TGTGCCAGCAGCTTGCGAGGGGCCGGTGGCTACACCTTC
abundance: many; v_gene: TRBV7-9; j_gene: TRBJ2-1; d_gene: TRBD1; CDR3aa: CASSFGQGSYNEQFF; CDR3nt: TGTGCCAGCAGCTTCGGACAGGGGTCCTACAATGAGCAGTTCTTC
abundance: many; v_gene: TRBV5-1; j_gene: TRBJ2-3; d_gene: TRBD1; CDR3aa: CATKTTGSTTDTQYF; CDR3nt: TGCGCCACCAAAACGACAGGGTCGACCACAGATACGCAGTATTTT
abundance: many; v_gene: TRBV5-4; j_gene: TRBJ1-6; d_gene: NA; CDR3aa: CASSEDFVSYNSPLHF; CDR3nt: TGTGCCAGCAGTGAAGACTTCGTTTCCTATAATTCACCCCTCCACTTT
abundance: many; v_gene: TRBV7-9; j_gene: TRBJ1-4; d_gene: TRBD1; CDR3aa: CASSRQGGTNEKLFF; CDR3nt: TGTGCCAGCAGCAGACAGGGAGGAACTAATGAAAAACTGTTTTTT
abundance: many; v_gene: TRBV18; j_gene: TRBJ2-2; d_gene: NA; CDR3aa: CASRRDGGELFF; CDR3nt: TGTGCCAGCCGGAGGGACGGCGGGGAGCTGTTTTTT
abundance: many; v_gene: TRBV6-5; j_gene: TRBJ2-7; d_gene: TRBD1; CDR3aa: CASSYSLDRGYEQYF; CDR3nt: TGTGCCAGCAGTTACTCGCTGGACAGGGGCTACGAGCAGTACTTC
abundance: NA; v_gene: TRBV18; j_gene: TRBJ1-6; d_gene: NA; CDR3aa: CASSPIDSPLHF; CDR3nt: TGTGCCAGCTCTCCTATAGATTCACCCCTCCACTTT
abundance: many; v_gene: TRBV10-3; j_gene: TRBJ2-5; d_gene: NA; CDR3aa: CAISEPDRETQYF; CDR3nt: TGTGCCATCAGTGAGCCCGACAGGGAGACCCAGTACTTC
abundance: many; v_gene: TRBV6-5; j_gene: TRBJ2-3; d_gene: TRBD1; CDR3aa: CASIKRKGALSDTQYF; CDR3nt: TGTGCCAGCATCAAGAGGAAGGGGGCTTTGTCCGATACGCAGTATTTT
abundance: NA; v_gene: TRBV5-5; j_gene: TRBJ2-5; d_gene: NA; CDR3aa: CASSPGREETQYF; CDR3nt: TGTGCCAGCAGCCCTGGTAGGGAGGAGACCCAGTACTTC